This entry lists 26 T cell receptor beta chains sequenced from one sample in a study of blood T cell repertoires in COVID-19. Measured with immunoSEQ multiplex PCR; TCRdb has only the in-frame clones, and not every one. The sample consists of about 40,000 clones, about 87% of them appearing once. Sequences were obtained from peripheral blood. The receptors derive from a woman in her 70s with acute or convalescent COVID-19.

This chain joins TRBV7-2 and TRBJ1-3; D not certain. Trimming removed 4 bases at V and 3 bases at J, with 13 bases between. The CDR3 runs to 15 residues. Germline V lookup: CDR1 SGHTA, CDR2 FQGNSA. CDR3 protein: CASSSRRVGGNTIYF. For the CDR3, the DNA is TGTGCCAGCAGCTCCCGGAGGGTCGGTGGAAACACCATATATTTT.

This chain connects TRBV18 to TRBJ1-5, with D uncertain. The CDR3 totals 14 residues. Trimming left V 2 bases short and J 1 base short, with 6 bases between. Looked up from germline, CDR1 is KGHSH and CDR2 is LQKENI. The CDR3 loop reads CASSPEQSNQPQHF. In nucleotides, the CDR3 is TGTGCCAGCTCACCAGAACAGAGCAATCAGCCCCAGCATTTT. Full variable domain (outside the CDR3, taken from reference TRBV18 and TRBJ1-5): NAGVMQNPRHLVRRRGQEARLRCSPMKGHSHVYWYRQLPEEGLKFMVYLQKENIIDESGMPKERFSAEFPKEGPSILRIQQVVRGDSAAYFCASSPEQSNQPQHFGDGTRLSIL.

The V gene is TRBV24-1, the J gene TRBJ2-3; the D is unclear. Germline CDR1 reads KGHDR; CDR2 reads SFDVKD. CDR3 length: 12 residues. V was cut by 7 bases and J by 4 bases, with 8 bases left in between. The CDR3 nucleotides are TGTGCCACCAGCTATAGTGCAGATACGCAGTATTTT. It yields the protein CATSYSADTQYF.

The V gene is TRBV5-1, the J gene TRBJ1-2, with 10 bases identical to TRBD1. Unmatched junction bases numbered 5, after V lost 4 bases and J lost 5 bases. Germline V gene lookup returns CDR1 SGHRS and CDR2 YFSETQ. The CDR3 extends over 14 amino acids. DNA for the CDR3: TGCGCCAGCAGCGAGGGACAGGGGATTTATGGCTACACCTTC. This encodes CASSEGQGIYGYTF.

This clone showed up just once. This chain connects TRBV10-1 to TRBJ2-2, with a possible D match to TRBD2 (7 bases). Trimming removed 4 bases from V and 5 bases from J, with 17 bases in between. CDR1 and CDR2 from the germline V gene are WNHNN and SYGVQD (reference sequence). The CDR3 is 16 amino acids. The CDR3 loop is CASSGKGGATTGELFF. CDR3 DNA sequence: TGCGCCAGCAGTGGAAAGGGGGGGGCGACGACCGGGGAGCTGTTTTTT.

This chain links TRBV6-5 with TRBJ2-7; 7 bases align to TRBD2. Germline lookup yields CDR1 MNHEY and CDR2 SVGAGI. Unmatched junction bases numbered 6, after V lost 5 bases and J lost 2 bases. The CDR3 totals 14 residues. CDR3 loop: CASSPLANTYEQYV. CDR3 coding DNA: TGTGCCAGCAGTCCACTAGCGAATACCTACGAGCAGTACGTC.

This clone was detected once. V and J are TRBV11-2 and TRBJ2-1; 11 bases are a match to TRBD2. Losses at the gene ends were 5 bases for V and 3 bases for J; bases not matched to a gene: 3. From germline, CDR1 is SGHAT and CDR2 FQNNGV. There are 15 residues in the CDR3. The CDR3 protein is CASSPGLADYNEQFF. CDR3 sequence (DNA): TGTGCCAGCAGCCCGGGACTAGCGGACTACAATGAGCAGTTCTTC.

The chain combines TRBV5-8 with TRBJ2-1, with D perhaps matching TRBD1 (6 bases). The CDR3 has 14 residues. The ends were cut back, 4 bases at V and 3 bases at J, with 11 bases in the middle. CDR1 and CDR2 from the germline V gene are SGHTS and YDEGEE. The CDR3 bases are TGTGCCAGCAGCCCAGGACAGCACTACAATGAGCAGTTCTTC. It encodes CASSPGQHYNEQFF.

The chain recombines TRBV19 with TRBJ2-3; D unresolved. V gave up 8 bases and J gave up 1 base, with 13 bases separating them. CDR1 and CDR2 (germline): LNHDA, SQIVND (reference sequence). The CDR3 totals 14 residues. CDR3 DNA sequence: TGTGCCAGTCGGATTCGCGGCGGCACAGATACGCAGTATTTT. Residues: CASRIRGGTDTQYF.

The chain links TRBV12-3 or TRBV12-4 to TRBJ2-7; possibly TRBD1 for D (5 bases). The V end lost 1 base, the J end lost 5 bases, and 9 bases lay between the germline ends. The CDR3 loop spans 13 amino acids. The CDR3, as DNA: TGTGCCAGCAGTTTAGAAGAAGGGGACGAGCAGTACGTC. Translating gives CASSLEEGDEQYV.

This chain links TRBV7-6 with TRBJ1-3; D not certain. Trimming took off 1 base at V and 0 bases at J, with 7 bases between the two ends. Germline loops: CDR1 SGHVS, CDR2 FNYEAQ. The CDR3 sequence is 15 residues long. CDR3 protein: CASSLGSSSGNTIYF. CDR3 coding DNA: TGTGCCAGCAGCTTAGGGTCGAGCTCTGGAAACACCATATATTTT.

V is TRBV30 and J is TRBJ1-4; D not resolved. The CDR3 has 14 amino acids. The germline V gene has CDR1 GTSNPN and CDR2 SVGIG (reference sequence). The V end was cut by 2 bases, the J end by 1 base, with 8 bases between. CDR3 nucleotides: TGTGCCTGGAGTAGGTCGGGAACTAATGAAAAACTGTTTTTT. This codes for CAWSRSGTNEKLFF.

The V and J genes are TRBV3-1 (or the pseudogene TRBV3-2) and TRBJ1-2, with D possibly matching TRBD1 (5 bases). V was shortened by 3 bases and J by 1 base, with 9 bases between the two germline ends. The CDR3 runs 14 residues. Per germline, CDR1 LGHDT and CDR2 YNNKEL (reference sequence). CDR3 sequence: CASSQGQINYGYTF. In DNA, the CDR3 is TGTGCCAGCAGCCAGGGGCAGATTAACTATGGCTACACCTTC.

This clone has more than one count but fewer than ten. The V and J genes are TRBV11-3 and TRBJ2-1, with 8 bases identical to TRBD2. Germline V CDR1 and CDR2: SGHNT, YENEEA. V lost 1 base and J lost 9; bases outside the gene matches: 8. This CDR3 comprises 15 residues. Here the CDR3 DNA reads TGTGCCAGCAGCTTAGCAGGGACTAGATCGGTTGAGCAGTTCTTC. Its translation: CASSLAGTRSVEQFF. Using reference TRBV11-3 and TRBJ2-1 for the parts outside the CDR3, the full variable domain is EAGVVQSPRYKIIEKKQPVAFWCNPISGHNTLYWYLQNLGQGPELLIRYENEEAVDDSQLPKDRFSAERLKGVDSTLKIQPAELGDSAVYLCASSLAGTRSVEQFFGPGTRLTVL.

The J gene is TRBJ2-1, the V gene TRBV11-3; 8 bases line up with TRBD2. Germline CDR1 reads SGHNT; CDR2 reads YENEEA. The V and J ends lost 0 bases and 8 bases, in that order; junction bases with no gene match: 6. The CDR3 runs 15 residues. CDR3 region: CASSLEGGRWYEQFF. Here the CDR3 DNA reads TGTGCCAGCAGCTTAGAGGGCGGGAGGTGGTATGAGCAGTTCTTC.

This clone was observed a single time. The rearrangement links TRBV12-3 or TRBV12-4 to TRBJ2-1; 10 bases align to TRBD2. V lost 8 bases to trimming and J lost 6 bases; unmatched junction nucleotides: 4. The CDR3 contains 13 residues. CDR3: CASALAGFNEQFF. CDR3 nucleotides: TGTGCCAGCGCACTAGCGGGATTCAATGAGCAGTTCTTC.

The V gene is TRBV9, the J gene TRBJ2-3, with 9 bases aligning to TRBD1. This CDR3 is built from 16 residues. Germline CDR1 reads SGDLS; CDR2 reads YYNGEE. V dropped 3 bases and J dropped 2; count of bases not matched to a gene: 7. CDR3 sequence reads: CASSAKGQGTTDTQYF. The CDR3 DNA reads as TGTGCCAGCAGCGCGAAGGGACAGGGAACCACAGATACGCAGTATTTT.

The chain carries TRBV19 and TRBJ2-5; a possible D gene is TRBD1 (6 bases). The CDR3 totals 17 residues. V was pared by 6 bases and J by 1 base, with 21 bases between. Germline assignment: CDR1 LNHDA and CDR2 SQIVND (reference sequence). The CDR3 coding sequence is TGTGCCAGTAGCCTGGTACATAGGCGAGGGGGCCAAGAGACCCAGTACTTC. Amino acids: CASSLVHRRGGQETQYF.

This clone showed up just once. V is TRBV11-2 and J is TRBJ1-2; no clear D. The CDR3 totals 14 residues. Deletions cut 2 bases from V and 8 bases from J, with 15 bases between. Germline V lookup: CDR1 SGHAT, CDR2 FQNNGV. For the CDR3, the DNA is TGTGCCAGCAGCTTATCGGCAACATCGGAGGGCTACACCTTC. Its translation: CASSLSATSEGYTF.

The CDR3 reads CASSTGQGMESPLHF. CDR3 sequence (DNA): TGTGCCAGCAGCACGGGACAGGGCATGGAATCACCCCTCCACTTT. The genes are TRBV5-6 and TRBJ1-6; 9 bases map to TRBD1. CDR1 and CDR2 from the germline V gene are SGHDT and YYEEEE. CDR3 size: 15 residues. V shed 4 bases and J 10 bases; nucleotides not matched to a gene: 9. The full variable domain, with the rest looked up from reference TRBV5-6 and TRBJ1-6, is DAGVTQSPTHLIKTRGQQVTLRCSPKSGHDTVSWYQQALGQGPQFIFQYYEEEERQRGNFPDRFSGHQFPNYSSELNVNALLLGDSALYLCASSTGQGMESPLHFGNGTRLTVT.

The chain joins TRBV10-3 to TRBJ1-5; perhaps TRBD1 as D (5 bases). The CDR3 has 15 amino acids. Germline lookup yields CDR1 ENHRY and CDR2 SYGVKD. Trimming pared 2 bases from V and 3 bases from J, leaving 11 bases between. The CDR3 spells CAISESRDDNQPQHF. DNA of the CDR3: TGTGCCATCAGTGAGAGCAGGGATGACAATCAGCCCCAGCATTTT.

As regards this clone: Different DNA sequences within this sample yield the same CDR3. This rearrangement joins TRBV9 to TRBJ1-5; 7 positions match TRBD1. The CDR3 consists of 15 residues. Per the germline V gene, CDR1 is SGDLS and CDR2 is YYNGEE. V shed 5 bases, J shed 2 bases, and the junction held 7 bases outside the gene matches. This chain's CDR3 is CASSRQGVGNQPQHF. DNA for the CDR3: TGTGCCAGCAGTCGACAGGGAGTTGGCAATCAGCCCCAGCATTTT.

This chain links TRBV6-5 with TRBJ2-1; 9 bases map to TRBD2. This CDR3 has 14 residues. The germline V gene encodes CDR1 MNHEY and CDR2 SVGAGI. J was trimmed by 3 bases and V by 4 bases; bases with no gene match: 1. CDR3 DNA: TGTGCCAGCAGTTCTAGCGGGAACTACAATGAGCAGTTCTTC. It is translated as CASSSSGNYNEQFF.

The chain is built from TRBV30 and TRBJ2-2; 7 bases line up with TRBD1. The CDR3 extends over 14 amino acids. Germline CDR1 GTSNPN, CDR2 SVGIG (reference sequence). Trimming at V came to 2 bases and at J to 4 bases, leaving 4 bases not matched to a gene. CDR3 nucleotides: TGTGCCTGGAGTCGACAGGGAAGCACCGGGGAGCTGTTTTTT. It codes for CAWSRQGSTGELFF.

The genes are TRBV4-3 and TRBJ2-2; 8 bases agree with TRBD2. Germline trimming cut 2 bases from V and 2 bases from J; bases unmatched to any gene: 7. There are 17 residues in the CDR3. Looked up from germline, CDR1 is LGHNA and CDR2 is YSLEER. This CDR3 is CASSQPAAGGNTGELFF. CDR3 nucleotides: TGCGCCAGCAGCCAACCCGCCGCGGGGGGCAACACCGGGGAGCTGTTTTTT.

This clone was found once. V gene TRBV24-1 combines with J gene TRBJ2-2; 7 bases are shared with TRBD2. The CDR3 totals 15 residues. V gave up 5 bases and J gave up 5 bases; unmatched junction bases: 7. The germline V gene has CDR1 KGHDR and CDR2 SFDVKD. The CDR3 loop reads CATSAGGGPTGELFF. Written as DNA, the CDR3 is TGTGCCACCAGTGCGGGGGGAGGCCCTACCGGGGAGCTGTTTTTT.